One T cell receptor beta chain is described in this entry. The specificity of this receptor is unknown. The sample holds no much larger clone one base away, and base qualities are not on file. The sample originates from a study of blood T cell repertoires in COVID-19 (dated by TCRdb to 2019 to 2021). General notes on the study: Collaborator samples came from the United States, Italy and Spain and covered acute and convalescent phases of COVID-19. The prospective study material was composed of cDNA or gDNA derived from T cells, B-cell-depleted T cells, or PBMCs. Subjects who had been exposed to COVID-19, were actively infected with it, or had recovered from it provided the deeply sampled blood TCRbeta repertoires that made up the dataset. The repertoires were released in a freely available public database meant as a resource for research on the immune response to SARS-CoV-2. Samples were obtained from the ongoing ImmuneRACE study (first 160 participants) and from 950 to 1,500 subjects provided by 6 global collaborators. A de-identified subject ID, COVID-19 status, age in years and sex were almost always included in the sample metadata. Where HLA class I and class II types were available, the types were taken from metadata supplied by the sample provider, not from assay-based typing.

The immunoSEQ Assay, a bias-controlled multiplex PCR, was used to amplify TCRbeta CDR3 regions from genomic DNA. Regarding the original processing steps: The number of nucleated cells in each sample was estimated by amplification of reference gene primers within the assay. To quantify the absolute abundance of each unique TCRbeta CDR3 rearrangement, sequence reads were collapsed and filtered. For each sample, productive Simpson clonality was calculated by taking the square root of Simpson's diversity index across productive rearrangements. TCRdb stores this immuneACCESS table with in-frame sequences only. Part of the clones is absent; in the studies checked, under half of the shortfall reflects unresolved V genes, and no reason is known for the rest. The V and J calls and clone size are taken from that table; D and trimming were inferred from the DNA. The sample records about 190,000 clones, approximately 90% of which are singletons. 1.1% of the sample belongs to the ten largest clones.

General findings and caveats noted by the study authors: The quantity of clinical and demographic metadata differed by source and by participant and was supplied without curation.

CDR1 and CDR2, looked up from the germline V gene, are MDHEN and SYDVKM. Including cysteine and phenylalanine, the CDR3 has 14 amino acids. Solely the CDR3 DNA is kept, with 42 bases framed from the first base. A distance of 9 bases separates the germline ends of V and J, which lose 0 bases and 4 bases respectively. Whole blood was collected in K2EDTA tubes by collaborating institutions according to the institutions' own protocols. For TCRbeta analysis, collaborators shipped samples as frozen whole blood, isolated PBMCs, or DNA extracted from either of those sample types. This TCR derives from a man aged 30 to 45 with acute or convalescent COVID-19. The rearrangement joined TRBV28 to TRBJ1-2; the D gene is possibly TRBD1, with 6 bases matching. The source material was peripheral blood. Here is the DNA: TGTGCCAGCAGTTTATGGGGACAAATCTATGGCTACACCTTC. Translated, it reads CASSLWGQIYGYTF.